One sample yielded the 20 T cell receptor beta chains listed below, sequenced in a study of beta chain features in type 1 diabetes. Study results and limitations: TCRB CDR3s were moderately but significantly shorter in Type 1 diabetes patients in all four CD4+ subsets.

Their recognized antigens are unknown. Since all of the isolated RNA was reverse transcribed, expressed TCRB transcripts were what got sequenced. The repertoire was sequenced with immunoSEQ multiplex PCR; TCRdb's copy has only in-frame clones and lacks some. There are 600,000 or so clones in the sample; around 15% occur only once, and roughly 0.04% lies in the top ten. Sample: naive CD4+ T cells from blood. These receptors all stem from a man in his late teens or twenties with type 1 diabetes.

Only a few counts were recorded for this clone. V usage is TRBV2 and J usage is TRBJ1-1, with TRBD1 as a possible D gene (5 bases). The length of the CDR3 is 13 residues. Germline V gives CDR1 SNHLY, CDR2 FYNNEI. V lost 7 bases and J 1 base, leaving 10 bases between the germline ends. The CDR3 is CASTLGPNTEAFF. The CDR3 DNA is TGTGCCAGCACCTTGGGGCCGAACACTGAAGCTTTCTTT.

This clone was counted only a few times. J is TRBJ2-7 and V is TRBV4-2, with D unclear. Germline CDR1 LGHNA, CDR2 YNFKEQ. V dropped 1 base and J dropped 2 bases, with 15 bases sitting between them. The CDR3 runs 16 residues. CDR3 in amino acids: CASSQGNRALTYEQYF. Here the CDR3 DNA reads TGTGCCAGCAGCCAAGGGAACAGAGCCCTCACCTACGAGCAGTACTTC.

J is TRBJ2-1 and V is TRBV14; D is unclear. V shed 4 bases and J shed 14 bases, with 18 bases lying between them. The CDR3 covers 13 residues. The germline gives CDR1 SGHDN, CDR2 FVKESK. As DNA, the CDR3 is TGTGCCAGCAGCCCGACCCAGCGCACGGATAAGTTCTTC. It codes for CASSPTQRTDKFF.

This clone was seen more than once but under ten times. V and J are TRBV30 and TRBJ2-1, with 11 nucleotides matching TRBD1. The CDR3 spans 15 residues. V was pared by 0 bases and J by 9 bases, with 7 bases of the junction left unmatched. Germline values: CDR1 GTSNPN, CDR2 SVGIG (reference sequence). In DNA, the CDR3 is TGTGCCTGGAGTGTACGGGGACAGGGGGTGAGTGAGCAGTTCTTC. Amino acid sequence: CAWSVRGQGVSEQFF.

This clone was seen only a few times. This chain connects TRBV19 to TRBJ1-2, with TRBD1 identical over 10 bases. The CDR3 is 13 amino acids. V shed 6 bases, J shed 7 bases, and the junction held 5 bases outside the gene matches. The germline V gene encodes CDR1 LNHDA and CDR2 SQIVND (reference sequence). CDR3 protein: CASSPDRGLGYTF. CDR3 nucleotide sequence: TGTGCCAGTAGCCCTGACAGGGGGCTTGGCTACACCTTC.

This clone was seen a few times. The chain links TRBV6-5 to TRBJ1-2, with D perhaps TRBD1 (6 bases). CDR3 size: 15 residues. Trimming took 5 bases from V and 3 from J, leaving 16 bases between them. In germline, CDR1 is MNHEY, CDR2 SVGAGI. The CDR3 DNA sequence: TGTGCCAGCAGTAGGACCCAGGACAGCTACTATGGCTACACCTTC. Its translation is CASSRTQDSYYGYTF.

This chain links TRBV12-2 with TRBJ2-3; TRBD1, the D gene given by the table, was not confirmed from the DNA. TRBV12-2 is listed as a pseudogene. CDR3 size: 16 residues. Here the CDR3 DNA reads TGTGCAAGTCGCTTAGCGGACAGGGACGACACAGATACGCAGTATTTT. The encoded protein is CASRLADRDDTDTQYF.

This clone was counted between two and nine times. The V gene is TRBV30, the J gene TRBJ2-2, with 8 bases identical to TRBD1. Germline V gene sequence: CDR1 GTSNPN, CDR2 SVGIG (reference sequence). This CDR3 has 16 amino acids. With V trimmed by 1 base and J by 1 base, 5 bases remained unmatched. This CDR3 is CAWSALTGVNTGELFF. DNA for the CDR3: TGTGCCTGGAGTGCACTGACAGGGGTGAACACCGGGGAGCTGTTTTTT.

This rearrangement joins TRBV11-2 to TRBJ2-7; weak D call: TRBD1 (5 bases). CDR3 size: 13 residues. V lost 4 bases and J 4 bases, leaving 11 bases between the germline ends. CDR1 is SGHAT and CDR2 is FQNNGV in the germline V gene. The CDR3: CASSSAPGYEQYF. For the CDR3, the DNA is TGTGCCAGCAGCTCAGCTCCAGGGTACGAGCAGTACTTC.

The chain carries TRBV30 and TRBJ2-1; 9 bases agree with TRBD2. The junction had 3 bases not matched to a gene; V was cut back by 0 bases and J by 0 bases. Germline CDR1 GTSNPN, CDR2 SVGIG (reference sequence). The CDR3 consists of 16 residues. CDR3 sequence: CAWSVLAGSSYNEQFF. The CDR3 region has the DNA TGTGCCTGGAGTGTACTAGCGGGCAGCTCCTACAATGAGCAGTTCTTC.

The rearrangement joins TRBV6-6 to TRBJ2-7; perhaps TRBD1 as D (6 bases). V was trimmed by 6 bases and J by 3 bases, leaving 18 bases between them. From germline, CDR1 is MNHNY and CDR2 SVGAGI (reference sequence). The CDR3 has 15 residues. In nucleotides, the CDR3 is TGTGCCAGCAGACCTGGGGGCGAGAGTCACTACGAGCAGTACTTC. Translated, it gives CASRPGGESHYEQYF.

A few counts support this clone. The chain links TRBV18 to TRBJ2-1; D might be TRBD1 (5 bases). The CDR3 totals 14 residues. Deletions cut 2 bases from V and 9 bases from J, with 14 bases between. The germline V gene encodes CDR1 KGHSH and CDR2 LQKENI. The CDR3 is CASSPFDRGTEQFF. Here the CDR3 DNA reads TGTGCCAGCTCACCATTTGATAGGGGCACTGAGCAGTTCTTC.

This clone occurred a few times. The chain couples TRBV30 to TRBJ1-2; D is possibly TRBD1 (5 bases). V shed 4 bases and J shed 5 bases, with 11 bases lying between them. Germline V gene sequence: CDR1 GTSNPN, CDR2 SVGIG (reference sequence). CDR3 length equals 12 residues. Here the CDR3 DNA reads TGTGCCTGGACTCGTGCAGGGTATGGCTACACCTTC. Protein product: CAWTRAGYGYTF.

The chain uses TRBV15 and TRBJ1-1; possibly TRBD1 for D (5 bases). The CDR3 is 15 amino acids. The germline V gene has CDR1 LNHNV and CDR2 YYDKDF (reference sequence). V lost 3 bases, J lost 5 bases, and 16 bases lay in between. CDR3 in amino acids: CATSRSQGLETEAFF. CDR3 bases: TGTGCCACCAGCAGGTCCCAGGGATTGGAAACTGAAGCTTTCTTT.

This clone has more than one count but fewer than ten. The same CDR3 also results from other DNA sequences found in this sample. This chain joins TRBV30 and TRBJ1-5, with D possibly being TRBD1 (5 bases). Trimming shortened V by 0 bases and J by 0 bases, and 6 bases separated the two germline ends. The CDR3 extends over 14 amino acids. The V gene's germline CDR1 is GTSNPN and CDR2 SVGIG (reference sequence). For the CDR3, the DNA is TGTGCCTGGAGTGTCGGGGGTAGCAATCAGCCCCAGCATTTT. Translation gives CAWSVGGSNQPQHF.

This clone has a handful of counts. This sample also contains other DNA sequences that code for the same CDR3. The V call is TRBV7-2, the J call TRBJ2-7; D unresolved. There are 14 residues in the CDR3. The V gene's germline CDR1 is SGHTA and CDR2 FQGNSA. Trimming took off 3 bases at V and 0 bases at J, with 9 bases between the two ends. The CDR3 DNA sequence: TGTGCCAGCAGCTTGACTGGAAGCTCCTACGAGCAGTACTTC. Amino acids: CASSLTGSSYEQYF. Full variable domain (remainder filled in from reference TRBV7-2 and TRBJ2-7): GAGVSQSPSNKVTEKGKDVELRCDPISGHTALYWYRQSLGQGLEFLIYFQGNSAPDKSGLPSDRFSAERTGGSVSTLTIQRTQQEDSAVYLCASSLTGSSYEQYFGPGTRLTVT.

This chain links TRBV11-3 with TRBJ2-1; D unclear. V was clipped by 4 bases and J by 5 bases, with 21 bases between them. This CDR3 spans 17 amino acids. The germline V gene has CDR1 SGHNT and CDR2 YENEEA. The CDR3 region has the DNA TGTGCCAGCAGCTCCTCCCCGATGTCGGGTACCGACAATGAGCAGTTCTTC. It specifies CASSSSPMSGTDNEQFF.

This clone was seen a few times. The rearrangement uses TRBV29-1 and TRBJ1-2; 8 nucleotides line up with TRBD1. The germline CDR1 and CDR2 sequences are SQVTM and ANQGSEA. V trimming: 7 bases; J trimming: 4 bases; junction bases outside the gene matches: 14. The CDR3 totals 15 residues. The CDR3 sequence is CSAESSDRDLYGYTF. CDR3 DNA: TGCAGCGCCGAATCCTCGGACAGGGACCTCTATGGCTACACCTTC.

This rearrangement joins TRBV7-6 to TRBJ2-2; D is perhaps TRBD1 (5 bases). CDR1 and CDR2 (germline): SGHVS, FNYEAQ. This CDR3 has 16 amino acids. The germline V and J ends were trimmed by 1 base and 1 base, with 10 bases remaining between them. The DNA of the CDR3 is TGTGCCAGCAGCTTAGTGGCAGGGCTGAACACCGGGGAGCTGTTTTTT. It encodes CASSLVAGLNTGELFF.

The rearrangement joins TRBV30 to TRBJ1-4, with 7 bases aligning to TRBD1. V dropped 2 bases and J dropped 6; count of bases not matched to a gene: 6. The CDR3 consists of 14 residues. Germline-derived CDR1 and CDR2 are GTSNPN and SVGIG (reference sequence). The CDR3 region has the DNA TGTGCCTGGAGTAAACAGGGGAGGGATGAAAAACTGTTTTTT. This sequence encodes CAWSKQGRDEKLFF.